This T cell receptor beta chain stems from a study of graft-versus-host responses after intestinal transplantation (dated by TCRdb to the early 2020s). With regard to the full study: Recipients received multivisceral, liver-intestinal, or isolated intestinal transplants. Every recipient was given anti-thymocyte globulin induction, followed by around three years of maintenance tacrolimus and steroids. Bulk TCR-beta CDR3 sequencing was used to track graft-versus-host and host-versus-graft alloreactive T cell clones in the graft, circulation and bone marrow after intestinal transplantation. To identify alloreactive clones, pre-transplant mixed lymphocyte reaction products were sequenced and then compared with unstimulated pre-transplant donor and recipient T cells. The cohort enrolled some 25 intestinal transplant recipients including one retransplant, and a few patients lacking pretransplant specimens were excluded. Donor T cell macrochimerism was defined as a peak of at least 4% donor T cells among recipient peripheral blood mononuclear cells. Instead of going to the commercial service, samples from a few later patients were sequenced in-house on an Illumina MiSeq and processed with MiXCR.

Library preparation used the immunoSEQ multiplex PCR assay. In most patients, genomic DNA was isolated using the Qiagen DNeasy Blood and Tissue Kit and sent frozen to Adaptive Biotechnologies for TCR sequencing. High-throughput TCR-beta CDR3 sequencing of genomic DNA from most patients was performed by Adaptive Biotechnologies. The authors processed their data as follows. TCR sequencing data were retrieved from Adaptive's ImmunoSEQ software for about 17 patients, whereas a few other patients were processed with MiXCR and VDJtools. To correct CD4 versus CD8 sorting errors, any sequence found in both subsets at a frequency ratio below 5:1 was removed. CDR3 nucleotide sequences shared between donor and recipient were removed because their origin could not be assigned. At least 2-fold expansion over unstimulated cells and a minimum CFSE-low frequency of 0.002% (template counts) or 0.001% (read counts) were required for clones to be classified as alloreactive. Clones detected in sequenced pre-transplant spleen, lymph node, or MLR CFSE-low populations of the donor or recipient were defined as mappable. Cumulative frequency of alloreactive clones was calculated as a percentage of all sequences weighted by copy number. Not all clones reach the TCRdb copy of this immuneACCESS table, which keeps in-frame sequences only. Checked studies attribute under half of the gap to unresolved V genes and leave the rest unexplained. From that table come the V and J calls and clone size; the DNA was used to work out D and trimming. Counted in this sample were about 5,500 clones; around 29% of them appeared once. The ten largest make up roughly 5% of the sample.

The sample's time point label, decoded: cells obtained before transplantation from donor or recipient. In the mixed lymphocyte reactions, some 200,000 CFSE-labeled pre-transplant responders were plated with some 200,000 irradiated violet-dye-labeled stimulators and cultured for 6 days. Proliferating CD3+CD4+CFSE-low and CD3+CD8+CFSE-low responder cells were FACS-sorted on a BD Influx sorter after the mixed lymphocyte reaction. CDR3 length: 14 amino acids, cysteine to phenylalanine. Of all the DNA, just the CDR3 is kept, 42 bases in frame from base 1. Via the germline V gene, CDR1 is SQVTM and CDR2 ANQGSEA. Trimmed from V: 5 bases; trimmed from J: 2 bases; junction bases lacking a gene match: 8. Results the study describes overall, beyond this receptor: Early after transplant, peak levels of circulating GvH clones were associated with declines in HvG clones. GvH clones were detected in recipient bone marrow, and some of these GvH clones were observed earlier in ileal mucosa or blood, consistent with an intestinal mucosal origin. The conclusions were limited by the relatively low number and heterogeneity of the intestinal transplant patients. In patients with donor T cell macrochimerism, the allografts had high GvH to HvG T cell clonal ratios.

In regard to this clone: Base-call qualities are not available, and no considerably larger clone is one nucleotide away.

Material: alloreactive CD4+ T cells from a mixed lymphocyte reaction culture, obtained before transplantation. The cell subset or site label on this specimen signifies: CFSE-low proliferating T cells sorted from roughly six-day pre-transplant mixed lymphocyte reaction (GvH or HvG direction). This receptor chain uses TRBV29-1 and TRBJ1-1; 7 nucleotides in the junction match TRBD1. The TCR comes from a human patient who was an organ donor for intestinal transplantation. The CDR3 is CSVSPGQLNTEAFF. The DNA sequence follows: TGCAGCGTTTCCCCGGGACAGCTTAACACTGAAGCTTTCTTT.